What follows is one T cell receptor beta chain and its context. Its specificity is not known. This entry is derived from a study of cytomegalovirus exposure and HLA in healthy donors. CDR3 length: 18 residues. Germline CDR1 and CDR2: ENHRY and SYGVKD. The V segment lost 9 bases and the J segment 6 bases; nucleotides outside the gene matches: 17. Primers: 60 Vbeta forward and 13 Jbeta reverse. Here immunoSEQ multiplex PCR was the method, and the copy in TCRdb shows in-frame clones only, minus some. The sample lists 150,000 to 200,000 clones, 81% occurring once. Study findings and constraints: Excluded were some V segments that proved indistinguishable, including TRBV6-2 and TRBV6-3. HLA-A and HLA-B allele assignments for most subjects were reportedly predicted accurately using TCR beta sequences. Later analysis showed most CMV-associated TCR beta chains appearing HLA-restricted.

The receptor comes from a man in his late teens or twenties in good health and CMV-seronegative. The sequenced material came from PBMCs. V usage is TRBV10-3 and J usage is TRBJ2-2; 12 bases are a match to TRBD2. CDR3 sequence (DNA): TGTGCCATTCCGACTAGCGGGAGCCCCGGGTTGGTGGCCGGGGAGCTGTTTTTT. It is translated as CAIPTSGSPGLVAGELFF.